This T cell receptor (beta chain) was observed in a study of a mutant IDH1 vaccine in newly diagnosed glioma. The overall study: Following radiotherapy alone, or alongside temozolomide cycles, vaccination was started after an interval of 4-6 weeks. Earlier treatment was radiotherapy, temozolomide, or both, with most getting both.

Indicated time point: week 5, during vaccination. Doses consisted of 300 ug of mutant IDH1 20-mer peptide each, paired with topical imiquimod. Donors harbored newly found WHO grade 3 or 4 IDH1-mutant, ATRX-lost astrocytomas. Libraries were prepared by immunoSEQ multiplex PCR; TCRdb keeps only in-frame clonotypes and omits some of them. This table holds over 55,000 clones, around 82% found once. Regarding this clone: What it recognizes is unknown.

This CDR3 contains 15 residues. From germline, CDR1 is SEHNR and CDR2 FQNEAQ (reference sequence). Trimming pared 5 bases from V and 0 bases from J, leaving 13 bases between. The sample here was PBMCs, taken from a glioma patient whose treatment included an IDH1 peptide vaccine. The source is a woman younger than 30 with glioma. Some clones in this sample may be carry-over from other donors' samples. The chain joins TRBV7-9 to TRBJ1-2; D gene uncertain. The CDR3 here is CASSPPGYSNYGYTF. The CDR3 bases are TGTGCCAGCAGCCCCCCCGGGTATTCTAACTATGGCTACACCTTC.